These 19 T cell receptor beta chains were sequenced from one sample in a study of cytomegalovirus exposure and HLA in healthy donors. Primers for the PCR totalled 60 Vbeta and 13 Jbeta. Libraries were prepared by immunoSEQ multiplex PCR; TCRdb keeps only in-frame clonotypes and omits some of them. Among about 170,000 clones listed, approximately 73% were seen once. Sequencing was done on a sample of PBMCs. The receptors originated from a woman under 30 in good health and CMV-seropositive.

The chain joins TRBV11-2 to TRBJ2-5; no firm D call. The germline V gene encodes CDR1 SGHAT and CDR2 FQNNGV. CDR3 length equals 14 residues. The V and J ends lost 2 bases and 5 bases respectively, with 12 bases between them. The CDR3 nucleotides read TGTGCCAGCAGCTTACTGACGGCCAGGGAGACCCAGTACTTC. This translates into CASSLLTARETQYF.

In DNA form, the CDR3 reads TGTGCCAGCAGCGTTGCTTCGACAGGGCACTACGAGCAGTACTTC. Translated, it gives CASSVASTGHYEQYF. V gene TRBV7-9 combines with J gene TRBJ2-7, with 7 bases matching TRBD1. J gave up 3 bases and V 5 bases, and 10 bases lay outside the gene matches. Germline values: CDR1 SEHNR, CDR2 FQNEAQ (reference sequence). The CDR3 runs 15 residues.

Notes on this clone: This specimen includes other DNA sequences encoding the same CDR3. The chain couples TRBV6-5 to TRBJ1-1, with D perhaps TRBD1 (5 bases). This CDR3 has 13 amino acids. V lost 2 bases to trimming and J lost 4 bases, with 8 bases between them. CDR1 and CDR2 from the germline V gene are MNHEY and SVGAGI. The CDR3 coding sequence is TGTGCCAGCAGTTACGGGGGGGGCACTGAAGCTTTCTTT. It encodes CASSYGGGTEAFF.

This clone was seen only once. CDR3 protein: CASSSTGQSGYTF. CDR3 sequence (DNA): TGTGCCAGCAGTTCTACAGGGCAAAGTGGCTACACCTTC. J is TRBJ1-2 and V is TRBV6-1; possible D gene TRBD1, 6 bases. The germline CDR1 and CDR2 sequences are MNHNS and SASEGT. V lost 5 bases and J lost 7, with 14 bases in between. This CDR3 is 13 amino acids long.

This clone was seen a handful of times. The gene calls are TRBV6-5 and TRBJ2-5; 7 bases line up with TRBD1. Germline trimming cut 2 bases from V and 1 base from J; bases unmatched to any gene: 1. Germline V CDR1 and CDR2: MNHEY, SVGAGI. The CDR3 is 14 amino acids. The CDR3 region is CASSYRDSQETQYF. The DNA of the CDR3 is TGTGCCAGCAGTTACCGGGACAGCCAAGAGACCCAGTACTTC.

The chain joins TRBV7-9 to TRBJ1-2; D unclear. CDR3 length: 13 residues. V was pared by 6 bases and J by 7 bases, with 15 bases between. CDR1 SEHNR and CDR2 FQNEAQ come from the germline V gene (reference sequence). The CDR3 nucleotides read TGTGCCAGCAGTCGTACCAGAGCGCTTGGCTACACCTTC. This gives the protein CASSRTRALGYTF.

On this clone: Other DNA variants within this sample encode the same CDR3. The chain's CDR3 is CASSPGVATEAFF. In nucleotides, the CDR3 is TGTGCCAGTAGCCCAGGCGTGGCAACTGAAGCTTTCTTT. This chain connects TRBV19 to TRBJ1-1, with unresolved D. Trimming took off 6 bases at V and 5 bases at J, with 13 bases between the two ends. This CDR3 has 13 amino acids. Germline assignment: CDR1 LNHDA and CDR2 SQIVND (reference sequence).

The rearrangement uses TRBV6-1 and TRBJ2-7; the match to TRBD1 covers 7 bases. The CDR3 totals 13 residues. The germline gives CDR1 MNHNS, CDR2 SASEGT. The V and J ends lost 5 bases and 2 bases, in that order; junction bases with no gene match: 3. The CDR3 protein is CASSWGQTYEQYF. Here the CDR3 DNA reads TGTGCCAGCAGTTGGGGACAGACCTACGAGCAGTACTTC.

The chain combines TRBV13 with TRBJ1-3, with 7 bases that match TRBD1. Losses at the gene ends were 5 bases for V and 3 bases for J; bases not matched to a gene: 10. Germline lookup yields CDR1 PRHDT and CDR2 FYEKMQ (reference sequence). The CDR3 runs to 16 residues. Here the CDR3 reads CASSLLQGPNGNTIYF. Written as DNA, the CDR3 is TGTGCCAGCAGCCTCCTACAGGGGCCGAATGGAAACACCATATATTTT.

This clone appeared a few times. The rearrangement links TRBV4-1 to TRBJ2-3; possibly TRBD2 for D (5 bases). V lost 5 bases and J lost 0, with 9 bases in between. Germline V gene sequence: CDR1 MGHRA, CDR2 YSYEKL. CDR3 size: 14 residues. CDR3 sequence (DNA): TGCGCCAGCAGCTTGCGGACTAGCACAGATACGCAGTATTTT. Translation: CASSLRTSTDTQYF.

The gene calls are TRBV27 and TRBJ2-7, with 7 bases matching TRBD1. Germline CDR1 and CDR2: MNHEY and SMNVEV (reference sequence). The J segment lost 5 bases and the V segment lost 4 bases, leaving 2 bases of the junction unmatched. The CDR3 length is 12 residues. As DNA, the CDR3 is TGTGCCAGCAGTTCCAGGGGGAACGAGCAGTACTTC. It encodes CASSSRGNEQYF.

The chain joins TRBV5-1 to TRBJ1-2, with D possibly matching TRBD1 (5 bases). The CDR3 covers 13 residues. Per the germline V gene, CDR1 is SGHRS and CDR2 is YFSETQ. The V end was cut by 0 bases, the J end by 10 bases, with 13 bases between. CDR3 loop: CASSLGGEKAYTF. The CDR3 region has the DNA TGCGCCAGCAGCTTGGGGGGGGAAAAGGCCTACACCTTC.

This clone was recorded a few times. CDR3 amino acids: CASSGQFYGYTF. The CDR3 DNA reads as TGTGCCAGTAGTGGGCAGTTCTATGGCTACACCTTC. The genes are TRBV19 and TRBJ1-2, with unresolved D. Trimming stripped 5 bases from V and 4 bases from J, with 8 bases between. From germline, CDR1 is LNHDA and CDR2 SQIVND (reference sequence). This CDR3 is 12 amino acids long.

CDR3 protein: CASSLTPGGHEQYF. In nucleotides, the CDR3 is TGTGCCAGCAGCTTAACGCCAGGGGGCCACGAGCAGTACTTC. The V call is TRBV7-3, the J call TRBJ2-5, with 8 bases aligning to TRBD1. The end of the DNA is better explained by TRBJ2-7, so the J call may be wrong. The CDR3 is 14 residues long. The germline CDR1 and CDR2 sequences are SGHTA and FQGTGA.

With respect to this clone: An end of the junction does not agree with germline; a read error may underlie this. The sample holds other DNA sequences that translate to the same CDR3. The rearrangement links TRBV9 to TRBJ2-3; possibly TRBD1 for D (7 bases). The CDR3 spans 15 residues. CDR1 SGDLS and CDR2 YYNGEE come from the germline V gene. CDR3 sequence (DNA): TGTGCCAGCAGCACGGAGGGGGCACGGACAGATACACAGTATTTT. It yields the protein CASSTEGARTDTQYF.

This sequence joins TRBV2 and TRBJ1-5; D not resolved. This CDR3 is built from 13 residues. Germline V gives CDR1 SNHLY, CDR2 FYNNEI. Trimming shortened V by 4 bases and J by 4 bases, and 8 bases separated the two germline ends. Written as DNA, the CDR3 is TGTGCCAGCAGTGGGCTCTTAAATCAGCCCCAGCATTTT. Translation gives CASSGLLNQPQHF.

The rearrangement uses TRBV21-1 and TRBJ1-4; the table's TRBD1 call for D was not verified on the DNA. TRBV21-1 is described as a pseudogene. The CDR3 is 16 amino acids. The CDR3 spells CASSKEEGGDSEKLFF. The CDR3 region has the DNA TGTGCCAGCAGCAAAGAGGAAGGGGGCGATAGTGAAAAACTGTTTTTT.

The chain links TRBV9 to TRBJ2-6; maybe TRBD1 (5 bases). Germline V gene sequence: CDR1 SGDLS, CDR2 YYNGEE. V was trimmed by 4 bases and J by 0 bases, leaving 17 bases between them. The CDR3 loop spans 18 amino acids. In nucleotides, the CDR3 is TGTGCCAGCAGCTCCGCCAGGGCCCCCTTCTCTGGGGCCAACGTCCTGACTTTC. Translated, it gives CASSSARAPFSGANVLTF.

V gene TRBV7-2 combines with J gene TRBJ1-5; a possible D gene is TRBD1 (5 bases). The V gene lost 3 bases and the J gene lost 7 bases, with 13 bases spanning the gap. The germline CDR1 and CDR2 sequences are SGHTA and FQGNSA. The CDR3 extends over 14 amino acids. CDR3 amino acids: CASSFGTSNQPQHF. Written as DNA, the CDR3 is TGTGCCAGCAGCTTCGGGACTTCTAACCAGCCCCAGCATTTT. Full variable domain (rest looked up from reference TRBV7-2 and TRBJ1-5): GAGVSQSPSNKVTEKGKDVELRCDPISGHTALYWYRQSLGQGLEFLIYFQGNSAPDKSGLPSDRFSAERTGGSVSTLTIQRTQQEDSAVYLCASSFGTSNQPQHFGDGTRLSIL.